One sample yielded the 27 T cell receptor beta chains listed below, sequenced in a study of siplizumab effects on memory and regulatory T cells. Method: immunoSEQ multiplex PCR; TCRdb's copy keeps in-frame clones and lacks some. The sample holds about 50,000 clones, less than 90% seen once. The source material was naive CD8+ T cells sorted from blood. The receptors here all came from a human donor in good health.

This clone was recorded once. This chain uses TRBV7-6 with TRBJ2-1, with D possibly matching TRBD2 (6 bases). This CDR3 comprises 18 residues. Trimming took off 1 base at V and 0 bases at J, with 16 bases between the two ends. Germline lookup yields CDR1 SGHVS and CDR2 FNYEAQ. CDR3 sequence: CASSLDSGTPHSYNEQFF. The CDR3 nucleotides are TGTGCCAGCAGCTTAGATTCGGGGACTCCCCACTCCTACAATGAGCAGTTCTTC.

The chain recombines TRBV7-9 with TRBJ2-7; 7 nucleotides match TRBD1. With V trimmed by 3 bases and J by 3 bases, 5 bases remained unmatched. Per germline, CDR1 SEHNR and CDR2 FQNEAQ (reference sequence). The CDR3 covers 14 residues. CDR3 coding DNA: TGTGCCAGCAGCTTTATCCGGGACAGCTACGAGCAGTACTTC. It translates to CASSFIRDSYEQYF.

The V call is TRBV30, the J call TRBJ2-3; D is ambiguous. With 5 bases removed from V and 0 bases from J, the gap between germline ends came to 15 bases. Germline CDR1 is GTSNPN and CDR2 is SVGIG (reference sequence). The CDR3 runs to 15 residues. The CDR3, as DNA: TGTGCCTGGTCCCTTGGGGTAGCTAGCACAGATACGCAGTATTTT. Its protein is CAWSLGVASTDTQYF.

The chain's CDR3 is CASSPSGTGGRMSITEAFF. The CDR3 DNA sequence: TGTGCCAGCAGTCCGTCGGGGACAGGCGGGCGAATGAGCATCACTGAAGCTTTCTTT. The V gene is TRBV6-4, the J gene TRBJ1-1; TRBD1 aligns across 8 bases. Trimming took 5 bases from V and 4 from J; bases not matched to a gene: 21. The germline CDR1 and CDR2 sequences are MRHNA and SNTAGT. CDR3 length: 19 residues.

This clone has a single count. V and J are TRBV4-1 and TRBJ2-1; D is ambiguous. Germline values: CDR1 MGHRA, CDR2 YSYEKL. Trimming shortened V by 6 bases and J by 9 bases, and 15 bases separated the two germline ends. CDR3 length: 13 amino acids. The CDR3 DNA reads as TGCGCCAGCAGACCTTTCTCTGCCGCTGAGCAGTTCTTC. Amino acid sequence: CASRPFSAAEQFF.

This clone showed up just a few times. The chain has TRBV7-2 and TRBJ2-7, with no clear D. This CDR3 region has 12 residues. Trimming cost V 1 base and J 0 bases, with 1 base left between them. The germline V gene has CDR1 SGHTA and CDR2 FQGNSA. Here the CDR3 reads CASSLGSYEQYF. The CDR3 DNA reads TGTGCCAGCAGCTTAGGCTCCTACGAGCAGTACTTC.

The chain uses TRBV6-6 and TRBJ2-5; D may be TRBD1 or TRBD2 (5 bases each). The DNA end is more similar to TRBJ2-7, so the J call may be wrong. This CDR3 has 15 residues. Germline assignment: CDR1 MNHNY and CDR2 SVGAGI (reference sequence). The chain's CDR3 is CASRRGRDGSYEQYF. The CDR3, as DNA: TGTGCCAGCAGAAGGGGCAGGGACGGATCCTACGAGCAGTACTTC.

There are a few counts of this clone. The chain couples TRBV27 to TRBJ2-7; 9 bases map to TRBD1. The V segment lost 0 bases and the J segment 6 bases; nucleotides outside the gene matches: 3. This CDR3 contains 14 residues. CDR1 is MNHEY and CDR2 is SMNVEV in the germline V gene (reference sequence). CDR3 amino acids: CASSLSDRGGEQYF. Here the CDR3 DNA reads TGTGCCAGCAGTTTATCGGACAGGGGTGGCGAGCAGTACTTC.

This rearrangement joins TRBV21-1 to TRBJ2-7; no DNA check was done on the table's D call, TRBD2. TRBV21-1 is labeled a pseudogene. CDR3 size: 16 residues. CDR3: CATKENPDYYAYEQYF. In DNA form, the CDR3 reads TGTGCCACCAAGGAAAACCCGGACTATTACGCCTACGAGCAGTACTTC.

This chain connects TRBV29-1 to TRBJ1-6, with a weak D call TRBD1 (5 bases). Trimming removed 6 bases at V and 5 bases at J, with 14 bases between. The CDR3 is 14 residues long. Germline V CDR1 and CDR2: SQVTM, ANQGSEA. The CDR3 nucleotides are TGCAGCGTGCAATTCCAGGGCGATAATTCACCCCTCCACTTT. Amino acids: CSVQFQGDNSPLHF.

The CDR3 protein is CACLYEQYF. The CDR3 DNA is TGTGCCTGCCTCTACGAGCAGTACTTC. The chain carries TRBV6-5 and TRBJ2-7; D gene ambiguous. The V gene lost 11 bases and the J gene lost 3 bases, with 5 bases spanning the gap. There are 9 residues in the CDR3. Germline V gives CDR1 MNHEY, CDR2 SVGAGI.

The chain uses TRBV11-2 and TRBJ2-1; tentatively, D is TRBD2 (6 bases). V shed 1 base and J shed 2 bases, with 6 bases lying between them. The CDR3 is made up of 14 amino acids. Germline CDR1 is SGHAT and CDR2 is FQNNGV. The CDR3 reads CASSLGGTYNEQFF. The CDR3 nucleotides read TGTGCCAGCAGCTTAGGCGGGACCTACAATGAGCAGTTCTTC.

This clone was counted a single time. The chain uses TRBV11-2 and TRBJ2-1; D call uncertain. Trimming took 5 bases from V and 7 from J, leaving 6 bases between them. CDR3 length equals 11 residues. CDR1 and CDR2 from the germline V gene are SGHAT and FQNNGV. The CDR3 is CASSPGNEQFF. Written as DNA, the CDR3 is TGTGCCAGCAGCCCCGGTAATGAGCAGTTCTTC.

The chain employs TRBV7-6 and TRBJ1-2; no clear D. Germline V gene data show CDR1 as SGHVS and CDR2 as FNYEAQ. V lost 1 base and J 2 bases, leaving 8 bases between the germline ends. The CDR3 extends over 14 amino acids. The DNA of the CDR3 is TGTGCCAGCAGCTTAGGGCCCTCCAACTATGGCTACACCTTC. As protein: CASSLGPSNYGYTF.

V is TRBV5-6 and J is TRBJ1-1; no clear D. The V and J ends lost 10 bases and 1 base respectively, with 11 bases between them. This CDR3 has 12 amino acids. Germline V lookup: CDR1 SGHDT, CDR2 YYEEEE. The CDR3 reads CAAGYGNTEAFF. The CDR3 DNA follows: TGTGCCGCGGGGTACGGGAACACTGAAGCTTTCTTT.

J is TRBJ2-2 and V is TRBV7-8; 7 positions match TRBD1. The germline V gene encodes CDR1 SGHVS and CDR2 FQNEAQ. This CDR3 comprises 17 residues. V lost 5 bases and J lost 3; bases outside the gene matches: 12. For the CDR3, the DNA is TGTGCCAGCAGCAGTAAAGCGACAGGGATGGACACCGGGGAGCTGTTTTTT. It specifies CASSSKATGMDTGELFF.

This sequence joins TRBV10-3 and TRBJ2-5; D gene uncertain. Germline V gives CDR1 ENHRY, CDR2 SYGVKD. The CDR3 has 17 amino acids. V shed 0 bases and J shed 1 base, with 15 bases lying between them. The CDR3 protein is CAISESGSNWGQETQYF. In DNA form, the CDR3 reads TGTGCCATCAGTGAGTCGGGGTCGAATTGGGGCCAAGAGACCCAGTACTTC.

This chain joins TRBV15 and TRBJ2-6; 10 positions agree with TRBD1. Trimming took 3 bases from V and 3 from J; bases not matched to a gene: 8. This CDR3 contains 18 residues. Germline assignment: CDR1 LNHNV and CDR2 YYDKDF (reference sequence). CDR3 DNA: TGTGCCACCAGCAGCCTAAGACAGGGGGCGTTTGGGGCCAACGTCCTGACTTTC. It specifies CATSSLRQGAFGANVLTF.

This chain links TRBV7-3 with TRBJ2-2; D may be TRBD2 (6 bases). The CDR3 spans 17 residues. Trimming pared 5 bases from V and 3 bases from J, leaving 19 bases between. Per germline, CDR1 SGHTA and CDR2 FQGTGA. CDR3 region: CASSPTPSGPYTGELFF. DNA for the CDR3: TGTGCCAGCAGCCCTACTCCAAGCGGGCCATACACCGGGGAGCTGTTTTTT.

V and J are TRBV5-1 and TRBJ1-2; 7 positions agree with TRBD1. Germline V gene lookup returns CDR1 SGHRS and CDR2 YFSETQ. The CDR3 contains 13 residues. The ends lost 5 bases at V and 6 bases at J; junction bases unmatched: 7. The CDR3 reads CASSLGGGDGYTF. CDR3 coding DNA: TGCGCCAGCAGTTTAGGGGGCGGGGATGGCTACACCTTC.

This clone was picked up one time. This sequence joins TRBV19 and TRBJ2-5; D might be TRBD1 (5 bases). The CDR3 consists of 14 residues. Trimming took off 6 bases at V and 2 bases at J, with 13 bases between the two ends. Looked up from germline, CDR1 is LNHDA and CDR2 is SQIVND (reference sequence). Here the CDR3 DNA reads TGTGCCAGTAGAGGCGGACAAATTCAAGAGACCCAGTACTTC. Translation: CASRGGQIQETQYF.

The J gene is TRBJ2-7, the V gene TRBV6-5; D is unresolved. Germline V gene sequence: CDR1 MNHEY, CDR2 SVGAGI. The CDR3 covers 14 residues. V was pared by 2 bases and J by 2 bases, with 10 bases between. The CDR3 DNA is TGTGCCAGCAGTTACGATGGGATCCCCTACGAGCAGTACTTC. Amino acids: CASSYDGIPYEQYF.

The chain employs TRBV5-1 and TRBJ2-7; 10 positions match TRBD1. V shed 3 bases, J shed 10 bases, and the junction held 16 bases outside the gene matches. CDR3 size: 16 residues. CDR1 and CDR2 (germline): SGHRS, YFSETQ. Here the CDR3 reads CASSSGQGMEGVAQYF. The CDR3 DNA is TGCGCCAGCAGCTCGGGACAGGGGATGGAAGGGGTGGCTCAGTACTTC. The full variable domain, its missing parts supplied by reference TRBV5-1 and TRBJ2-7, is KAGVTQTPRYLIKTRGQQVTLSCSPISGHRSVSWYQQTPGQGLQFLFEYFSETQRNKGNFPGRFSGRQFSNSRSEMNVSTLELGDSALYLCASSSGQGMEGVAQYFGPGTRLTVT.

This chain connects TRBV5-5 to TRBJ2-5; tentatively, D is TRBD2 (5 bases). The germline gives CDR1 SGHKS, CDR2 YYEKEE (reference sequence). V lost 2 bases to trimming and J lost 5 bases, with 10 bases between them. The CDR3 runs 13 residues. DNA of the CDR3: TGTGCCAGCAGCTTATTCGAGCGGGAGACCCAGTACTTC. It translates to CASSLFERETQYF.

The DNA for the CDR3 is TGTGCCAGCAGTGACGGGACTAGCGGCACAGATACGCAGTATTTT. Protein: CASSDGTSGTDTQYF. V is TRBV6-4 and J is TRBJ2-3; 10 bases match TRBD2. CDR1 is MRHNA, CDR2 SNTAGT, per germline. V was clipped by 2 bases and J by 1 base; unmatched bases: 0. This CDR3 spans 15 amino acids.

The rearrangement uses TRBV14 and TRBJ2-2, with TRBD1 as a possible D gene (5 bases). This CDR3 contains 12 residues. Germline-derived CDR1 and CDR2 are SGHDN and FVKESK. The germline V and J ends were trimmed by 4 bases and 9 bases, with 9 bases remaining between them. The CDR3 loop reads CASSPGHRELFF. As DNA, the CDR3 is TGTGCCAGCAGCCCAGGGCACCGGGAGCTGTTTTTT.

The chain uses TRBV19 and TRBJ1-4, with unresolved D. V was clipped by 7 bases and J by 0 bases, with 9 bases between them. Germline V gene sequence: CDR1 LNHDA, CDR2 SQIVND (reference sequence). The length of the CDR3 is 14 residues. Here the CDR3 reads CASNDGPTNEKLFF. The CDR3 DNA sequence: TGTGCCAGTAATGACGGACCAACTAATGAAAAACTGTTTTTT.